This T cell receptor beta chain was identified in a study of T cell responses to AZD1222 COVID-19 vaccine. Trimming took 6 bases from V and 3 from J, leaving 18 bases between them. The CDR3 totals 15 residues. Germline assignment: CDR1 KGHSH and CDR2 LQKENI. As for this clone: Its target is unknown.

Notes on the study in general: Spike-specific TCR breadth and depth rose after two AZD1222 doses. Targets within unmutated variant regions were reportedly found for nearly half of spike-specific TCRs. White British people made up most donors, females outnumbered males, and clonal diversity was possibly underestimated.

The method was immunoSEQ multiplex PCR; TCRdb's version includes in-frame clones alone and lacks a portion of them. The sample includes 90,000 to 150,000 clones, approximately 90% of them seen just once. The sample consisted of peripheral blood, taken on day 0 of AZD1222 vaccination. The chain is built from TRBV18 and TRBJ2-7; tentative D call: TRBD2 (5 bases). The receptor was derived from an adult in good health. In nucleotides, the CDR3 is TGTGCCAGCTCTTTTTCTCGGGGTGGGGACTACGAGCAGTACTTC. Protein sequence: CASSFSRGGDYEQYF.